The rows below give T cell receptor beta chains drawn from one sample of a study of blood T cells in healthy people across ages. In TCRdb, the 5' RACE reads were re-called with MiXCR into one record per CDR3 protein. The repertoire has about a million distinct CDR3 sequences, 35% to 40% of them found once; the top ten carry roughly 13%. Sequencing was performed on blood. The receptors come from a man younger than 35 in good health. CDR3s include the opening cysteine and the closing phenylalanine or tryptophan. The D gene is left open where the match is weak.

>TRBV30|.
CAWSVRGSTEAFF
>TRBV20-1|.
CSARDGQGPYGYTF
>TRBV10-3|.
CAISESTTVVNSPLHF
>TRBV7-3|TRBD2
CASSLFDSGPYQNTGELFF
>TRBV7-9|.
CASSFNQVTEAFF
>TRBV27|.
CASSHPDYLSVLWFF
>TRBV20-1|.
CSARGGWGNTEAFF
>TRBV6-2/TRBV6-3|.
CASSFTGTYNEQYF
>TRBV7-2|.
CASSLDRGRTEAFF
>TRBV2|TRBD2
CASSGLAGGFDEQFF
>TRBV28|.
CASSTRWQGQETQYF
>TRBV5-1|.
CASSATGTQPIQYF
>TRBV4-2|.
CASSPGQPDTDTQYF
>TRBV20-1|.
CSARPTVYNEQFF
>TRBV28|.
CASSTQGSDEKLFF
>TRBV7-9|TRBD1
CASSFDRVRTTYGYTF
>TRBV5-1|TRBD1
CASSLSPGTGNTEAFF
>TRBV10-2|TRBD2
CASRATGGSYNEQYF
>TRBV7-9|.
CASSLGNQPQHF
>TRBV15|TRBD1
CATSRGDRLRTDTQYF
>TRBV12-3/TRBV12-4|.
CASSQGPPEAFF
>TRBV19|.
CASSVGTNGELFF
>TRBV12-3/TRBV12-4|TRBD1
CASTRGDRELYEQFF
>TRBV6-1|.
CASSEHGDTEAFF
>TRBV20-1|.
CSAGWDTEYQETQYF
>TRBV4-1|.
CASSQVRLRGNFSYTF
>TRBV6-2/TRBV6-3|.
CASSYRDNSPLHF
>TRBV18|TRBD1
CASSPQDRGNEKLFF
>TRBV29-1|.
CSVHEGTPYNEQFF
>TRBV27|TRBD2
CASTLRHPGGGEQFF
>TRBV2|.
CASSERWAGVYGYTF
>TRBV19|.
CASSTPDRTTEAFF
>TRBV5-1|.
CASSSGGSGDTQYF
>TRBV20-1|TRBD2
CSASGDLSSSYNEQFF
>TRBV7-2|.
CASSNLQGTDTQYF
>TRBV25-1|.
CASSFEGWNTEAFF